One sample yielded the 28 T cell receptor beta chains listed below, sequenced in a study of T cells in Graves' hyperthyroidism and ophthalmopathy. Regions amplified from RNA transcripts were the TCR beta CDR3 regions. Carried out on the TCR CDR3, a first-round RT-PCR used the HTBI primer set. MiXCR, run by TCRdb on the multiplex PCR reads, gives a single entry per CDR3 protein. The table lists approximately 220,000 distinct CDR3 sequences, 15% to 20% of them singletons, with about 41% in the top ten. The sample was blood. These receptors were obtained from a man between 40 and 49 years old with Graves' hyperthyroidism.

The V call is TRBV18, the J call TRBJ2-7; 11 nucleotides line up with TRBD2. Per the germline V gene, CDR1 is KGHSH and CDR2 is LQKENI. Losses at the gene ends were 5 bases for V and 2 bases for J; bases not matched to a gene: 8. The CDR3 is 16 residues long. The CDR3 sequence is CASSVTTSGGAYEQYF. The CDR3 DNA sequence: TGTGCCAGCTCAGTCACCACTAGCGGGGGAGCCTACGAGCAGTACTTC.

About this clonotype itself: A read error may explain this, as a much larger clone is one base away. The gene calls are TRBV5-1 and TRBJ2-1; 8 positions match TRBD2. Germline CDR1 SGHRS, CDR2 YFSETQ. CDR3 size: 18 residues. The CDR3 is CASSIQGRGGSSCNEQFF. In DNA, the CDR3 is TGCGCCAGCAGCATACAGGGTCGGGGGGGTAGCTCCTGCAATGAGCAGTTCTTC.

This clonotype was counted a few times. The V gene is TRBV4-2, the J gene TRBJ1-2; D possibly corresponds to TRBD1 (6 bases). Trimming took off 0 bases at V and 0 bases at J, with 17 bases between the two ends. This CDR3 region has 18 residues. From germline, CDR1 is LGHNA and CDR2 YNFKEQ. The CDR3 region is CASSQDPPGGHANYGYTF. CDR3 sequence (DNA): TGTGCCAGCAGCCAAGATCCGCCTGGGGGACACGCTAACTATGGCTACACCTTC.

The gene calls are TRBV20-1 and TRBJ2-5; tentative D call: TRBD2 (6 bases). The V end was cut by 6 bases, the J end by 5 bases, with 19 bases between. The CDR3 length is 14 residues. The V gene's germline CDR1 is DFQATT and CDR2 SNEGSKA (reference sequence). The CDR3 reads CSARSWRGSETQYF. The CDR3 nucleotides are TGCAGTGCCCGATCGTGGCGGGGAAGTGAGACCCAGTACTTC.

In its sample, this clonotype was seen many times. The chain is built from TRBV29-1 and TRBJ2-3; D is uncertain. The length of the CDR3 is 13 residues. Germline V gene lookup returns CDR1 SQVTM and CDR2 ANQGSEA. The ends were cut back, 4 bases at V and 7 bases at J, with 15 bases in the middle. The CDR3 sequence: CSVVTGLTNTQYF. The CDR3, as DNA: TGCAGCGTTGTGACCGGGCTTACCAATACGCAGTATTTT.

CDR3 coding DNA: TGCGCCAGCAGCTATACGACAGGGAACACCGGGGAGCTGTTTTTT. Protein product: CASSYTTGNTGELFF. This rearrangement joins TRBV5-1 to TRBJ2-2; D possibly corresponds to TRBD1 (6 bases). V dropped 3 bases and J dropped 1 base, with 10 bases sitting between them. CDR1 and CDR2 (germline): SGHRS, YFSETQ. CDR3 size: 15 residues.

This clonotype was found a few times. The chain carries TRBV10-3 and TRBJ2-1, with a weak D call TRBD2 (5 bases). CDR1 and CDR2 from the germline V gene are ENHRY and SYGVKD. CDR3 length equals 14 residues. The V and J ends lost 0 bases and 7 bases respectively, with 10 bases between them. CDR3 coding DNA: TGTGCCATCAGTGAGTCGGCCGGGAATAATGAGCAGTTCTTC. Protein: CAISESAGNNEQFF.

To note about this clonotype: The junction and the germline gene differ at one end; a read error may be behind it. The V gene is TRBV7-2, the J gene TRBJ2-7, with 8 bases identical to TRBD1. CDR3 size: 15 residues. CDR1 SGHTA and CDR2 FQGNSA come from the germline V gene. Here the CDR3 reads CASSSGTGVSHEQCF. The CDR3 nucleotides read TGTGCCAGCAGCTCCGGGACAGGCGTCTCCCACGAGCAGTGCTTC.

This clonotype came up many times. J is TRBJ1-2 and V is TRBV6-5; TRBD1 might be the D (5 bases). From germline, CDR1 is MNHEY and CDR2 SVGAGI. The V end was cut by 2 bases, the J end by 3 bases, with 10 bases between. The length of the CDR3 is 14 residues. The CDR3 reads CASSYGDGYYGYTF. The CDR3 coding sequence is TGTGCCAGCAGTTACGGGGACGGATACTATGGCTACACCTTC.

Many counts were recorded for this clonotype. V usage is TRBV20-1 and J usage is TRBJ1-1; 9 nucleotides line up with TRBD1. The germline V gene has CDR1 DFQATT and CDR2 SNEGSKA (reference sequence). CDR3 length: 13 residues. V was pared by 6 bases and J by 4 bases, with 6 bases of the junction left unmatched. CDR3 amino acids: CSAGDREVTEAFF. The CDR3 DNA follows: TGCAGTGCAGGGGACAGGGAGGTCACTGAAGCTTTCTTT.

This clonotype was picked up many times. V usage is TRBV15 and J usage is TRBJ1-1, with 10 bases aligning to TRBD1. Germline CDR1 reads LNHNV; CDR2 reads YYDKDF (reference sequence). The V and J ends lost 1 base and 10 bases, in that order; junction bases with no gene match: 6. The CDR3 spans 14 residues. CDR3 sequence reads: CATSRGGTGAAAFF. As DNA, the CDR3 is TGTGCCACCAGCAGAGGAGGGACAGGGGCGGCAGCTTTCTTT.

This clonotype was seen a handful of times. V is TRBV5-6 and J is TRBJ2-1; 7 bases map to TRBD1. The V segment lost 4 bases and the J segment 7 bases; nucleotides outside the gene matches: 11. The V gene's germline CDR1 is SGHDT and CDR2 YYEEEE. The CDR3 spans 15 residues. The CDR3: CASSRDSRLGNEQFF. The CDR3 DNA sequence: TGTGCCAGCAGCCGGGACAGCCGCCTTGGGAATGAGCAGTTCTTC.

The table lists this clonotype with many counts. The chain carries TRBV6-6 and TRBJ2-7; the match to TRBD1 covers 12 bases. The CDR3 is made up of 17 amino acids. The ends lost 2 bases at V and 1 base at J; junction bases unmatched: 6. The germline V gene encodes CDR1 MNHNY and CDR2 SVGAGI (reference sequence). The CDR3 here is CASSYPRDRGPSYEQYF. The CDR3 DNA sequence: TGTGCCAGCAGTTACCCCCGGGACAGGGGGCCTTCCTACGAGCAGTACTTC.

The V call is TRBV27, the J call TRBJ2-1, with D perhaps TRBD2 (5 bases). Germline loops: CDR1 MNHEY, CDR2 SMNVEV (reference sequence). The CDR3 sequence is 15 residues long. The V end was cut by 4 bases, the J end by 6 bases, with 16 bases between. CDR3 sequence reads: CASSSFRGRSNEQFF. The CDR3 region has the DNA TGTGCCAGCAGTTCGTTCCGGGGTAGGTCCAATGAGCAGTTCTTC.

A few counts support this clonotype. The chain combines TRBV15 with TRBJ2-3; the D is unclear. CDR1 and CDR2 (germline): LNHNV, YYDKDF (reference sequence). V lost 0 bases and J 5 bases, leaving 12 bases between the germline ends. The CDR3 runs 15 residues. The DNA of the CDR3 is TGTGCCACCAGCAGAGACTTCACCCCCGGAGATACGCAGTATTTT. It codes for CATSRDFTPGDTQYF.

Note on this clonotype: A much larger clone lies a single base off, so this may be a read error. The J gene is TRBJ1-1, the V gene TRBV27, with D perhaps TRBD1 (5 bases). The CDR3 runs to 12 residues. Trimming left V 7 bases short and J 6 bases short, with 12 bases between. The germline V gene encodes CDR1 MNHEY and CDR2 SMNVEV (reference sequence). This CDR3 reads CASIQRGAEAFF. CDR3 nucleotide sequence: TGTGCCAGCATCCAACGGGGCGCTGAAGCTTTCTTT.

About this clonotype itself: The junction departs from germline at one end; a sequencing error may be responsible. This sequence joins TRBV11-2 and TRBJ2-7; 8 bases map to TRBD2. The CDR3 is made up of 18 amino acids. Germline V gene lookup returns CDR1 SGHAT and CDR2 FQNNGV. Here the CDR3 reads CASSLDWGSGISSCEQYF. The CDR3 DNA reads TGTGCCAGCAGCTTAGATTGGGGTAGCGGGATCAGCTCCTGCGAGCAGTACTTC.

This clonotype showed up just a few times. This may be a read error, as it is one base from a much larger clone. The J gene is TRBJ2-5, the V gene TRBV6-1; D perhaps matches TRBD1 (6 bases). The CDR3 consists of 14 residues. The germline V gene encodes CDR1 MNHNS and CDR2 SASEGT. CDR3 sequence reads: CASSANRGQEAQYF. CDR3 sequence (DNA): TGTGCCAGCAGTGCCAATCGGGGACAAGAGGCCCAGTACTTC.

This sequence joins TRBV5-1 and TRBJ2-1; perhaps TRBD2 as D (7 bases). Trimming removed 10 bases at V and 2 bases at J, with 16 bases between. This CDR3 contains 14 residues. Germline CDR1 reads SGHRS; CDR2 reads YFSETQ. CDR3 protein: CASETGGPYNEQFF. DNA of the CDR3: TGCGCCTCCGAGACGGGGGGCCCCTACAATGAGCAGTTCTTC.

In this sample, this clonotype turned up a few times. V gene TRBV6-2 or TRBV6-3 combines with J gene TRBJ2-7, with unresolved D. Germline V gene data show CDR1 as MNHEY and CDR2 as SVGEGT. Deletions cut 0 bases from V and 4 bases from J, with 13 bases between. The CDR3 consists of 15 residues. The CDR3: CASSYSQPSMYEQYF. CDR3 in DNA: TGTGCCAGCAGTTACTCGCAACCGTCAATGTACGAGCAGTACTTC.

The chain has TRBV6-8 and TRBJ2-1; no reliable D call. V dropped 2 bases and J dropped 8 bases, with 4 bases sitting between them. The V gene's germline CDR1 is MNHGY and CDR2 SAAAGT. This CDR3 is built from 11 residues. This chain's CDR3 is CASSYRDEQFF. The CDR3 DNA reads TGTGCCAGCAGTTACCGCGATGAGCAGTTCTTC.

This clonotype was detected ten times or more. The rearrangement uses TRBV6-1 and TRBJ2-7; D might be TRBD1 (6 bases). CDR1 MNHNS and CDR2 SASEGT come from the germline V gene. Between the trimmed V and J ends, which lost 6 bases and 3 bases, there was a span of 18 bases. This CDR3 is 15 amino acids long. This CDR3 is CASRAPETGIYEQYF. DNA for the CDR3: TGTGCCAGCAGGGCACCGGAAACAGGGATCTACGAGCAGTACTTC.

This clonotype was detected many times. This CDR3 reads CASSYSKKAVGANVLTF. The CDR3 coding sequence is TGTGCCAGCAGTTACTCGAAAAAGGCAGTTGGGGCCAACGTCCTGACTTTC. The chain employs TRBV6-6 and TRBJ2-6; D gene unclear. CDR3 length equals 17 residues. The V and J ends lost 0 bases and 3 bases respectively, with 12 bases between them. In germline, CDR1 is MNHNY, CDR2 SVGAGI (reference sequence).

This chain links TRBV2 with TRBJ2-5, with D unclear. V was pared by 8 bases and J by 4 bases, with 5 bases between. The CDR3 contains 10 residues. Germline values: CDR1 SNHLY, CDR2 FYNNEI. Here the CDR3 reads CASVGETQYF. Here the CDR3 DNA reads TGTGCCAGCGTAGGAGAGACCCAGTACTTC.

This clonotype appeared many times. CDR3 amino acids: CASSPEFSYEQYF. CDR3 sequence (DNA): TGTGCCAGCAGCCCAGAGTTCTCCTACGAGCAGTACTTC. The gene calls are TRBV7-9 and TRBJ2-7; D is ambiguous. This CDR3 is built from 13 residues. Germline V lookup: CDR1 SEHNR, CDR2 FQNEAQ (reference sequence). V shed 5 bases and J shed 0 bases, with 8 bases lying between them.

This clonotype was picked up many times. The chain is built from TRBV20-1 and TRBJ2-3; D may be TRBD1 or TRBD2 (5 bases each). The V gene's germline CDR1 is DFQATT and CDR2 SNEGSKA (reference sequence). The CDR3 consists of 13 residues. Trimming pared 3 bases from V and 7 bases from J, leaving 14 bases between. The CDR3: CSARGDSVYTQYF. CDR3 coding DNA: TGCAGTGCTAGGGGAGACAGCGTATATACGCAGTATTTT.

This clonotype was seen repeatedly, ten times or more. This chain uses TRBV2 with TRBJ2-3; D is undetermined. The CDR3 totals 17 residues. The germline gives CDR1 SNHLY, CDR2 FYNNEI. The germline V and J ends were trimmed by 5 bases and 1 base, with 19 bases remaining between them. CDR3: CASSTHLLVRGTDTQYF. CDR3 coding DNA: TGTGCCAGCAGTACCCATCTACTCGTTAGGGGCACAGATACGCAGTATTTT.

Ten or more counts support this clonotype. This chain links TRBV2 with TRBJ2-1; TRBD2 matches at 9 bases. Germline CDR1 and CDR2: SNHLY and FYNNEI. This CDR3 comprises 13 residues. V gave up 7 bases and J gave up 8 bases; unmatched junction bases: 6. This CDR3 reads CASKERGADEQFF. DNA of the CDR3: TGTGCCAGCAAGGAGCGGGGGGCCGATGAGCAGTTCTTC.